The entry below gives a single T cell receptor (beta chain) sequence along with its context. Its antigen is unidentified. This sample is part of a study of OX40 agonist ivuxolimab in advanced cancers. About the research overall: Patients were dosed with the agonistic anti-OX40 (CD134) antibody ivuxolimab. Study-wide results and caveats: There were, on average, more expanded clones in CD8+ T cells than in CD4+.

The germline gives CDR1 SGHVS, CDR2 FNYEAQ. V dropped 4 bases and J dropped 2 bases, with 11 bases sitting between them. This CDR3 comprises 15 residues. Profiled with immunoSEQ multiplex PCR; TCRdb holds only in-frame clones, not every one. Of 55,000 to 70,000 clones in the sample, approximately 86% were seen once. Systemic immunosuppression or a history of autoimmune disease excluded patients. Baseline was the first blood sampling point, followed by cycle 4 day 1 and cycle 7 day 1. The chain employs TRBV7-6 and TRBJ2-2; no reliable D call. The TCR originated in an adult with an advanced solid tumor such as melanoma, head and neck, liver or kidney cancer. This material consisted of CD4+ or CD8+ T cells sorted from blood, taken in a trial of the OX40 agonist ivuxolimab. CDR3 protein: CASSSSPGNTGELFF. CDR3 nucleotides: TGTGCCAGCAGCTCCTCCCCGGGCAACACCGGGGAGCTGTTTTTT.